This T cell receptor beta chain was obtained from a study of tumor-infiltrating lymphocytes in localized non-small cell lung cancer. Details on this clone: Its specificity is not known.

Assay: immunoSEQ multiplex PCR; the TCRdb copy retains only in-frame clones and omits some. The sample lists some 11,000 clones; about 76% were seen once. Study outcomes and limitations: Compared with uninvolved lung, tumors showed higher T cell infiltration by TCRbeta sequencing. Technical variation could not be separated from intratumor heterogeneity here. Immunotypes IM1 and IM2 had similar TCR-derived T-cell fractions.

The sequenced sample was uninvolved lung tissue not adjacent to the tumor. This TCR came from a human donor with non-small cell lung cancer.

The CDR3 bases are TGCGCCAGCGGTCCCCCCCCCGGACTAGCGGGCACAGATACGCAGTATTTT. Amino acid sequence: CASGPPPGLAGTDTQYF. The V call is TRBV4-3, the J call TRBJ2-3; 10 bases align to TRBD2. The CDR3 sequence is 17 residues long. Trimming took 8 bases from V and 1 from J; bases not matched to a gene: 12. Looked up from germline, CDR1 is LGHNA and CDR2 is YSLEER.